The 18 T cell receptor beta chains listed next were all sequenced from one sample in a study of cytomegalovirus exposure and HLA in healthy donors. Vbeta (60) and Jbeta (13) primers were used in the PCR. Profiled with immunoSEQ multiplex PCR; TCRdb holds only in-frame clones, not every one. The repertoire consists of 100,000 or so clones, with around 78% occurring once and the leading ten covering 2.5% to 3%. Sequencing input: PBMCs. These receptors came from a man in his forties in good health and CMV-seronegative.

The V gene is TRBV7-9, the J gene TRBJ1-3; perhaps TRBD1 as D (5 bases). The length of the CDR3 is 15 residues. The germline V gene encodes CDR1 SEHNR and CDR2 FQNEAQ (reference sequence). V lost 4 bases and J lost 2, with 12 bases in between. For the CDR3, the DNA is TGTGCCAGCAGCTCAGTGACAGTCACTGGAAACACCATATATTTT. It codes for CASSSVTVTGNTIYF.

This chain links TRBV7-6 with TRBJ1-2, with TRBD1 matching 8 bases. In germline, CDR1 is SGHVS, CDR2 FNYEAQ. There are 13 residues in the CDR3. Trimming cost V 1 base and J 6 bases; bases outside gene matches: 1. For the CDR3, the DNA is TGTGCCAGCAGCTTAGGACAGGGGAATGGCTACACCTTC. Its translation: CASSLGQGNGYTF. The full variable domain, rest sourced from reference TRBV7-6 and TRBJ1-2, is GAGVSQSPRYKVTKRGQDVALRCDPISGHVSLYWYRQALGQGPEFLTYFNYEAQQDKSGLPNDRFSAERPEGSISTLTIQRTEQRDSAMYRCASSLGQGNGYTFGSGTRLTVV.

This clone was found once. The rearrangement uses TRBV7-8 and TRBJ2-7; TRBD1 is a possible D gene (5 bases). Germline V CDR1 and CDR2: SGHVS, FQNEAQ. This CDR3 is 13 amino acids long. The ends were cut back, 5 bases at V and 3 bases at J, with 11 bases in the middle. In DNA form, the CDR3 reads TGTGCCAGCAGCCCCGGACACCTCTACGAGCAGTACTTC. This encodes CASSPGHLYEQYF.

V is TRBV13 and J is TRBJ2-1; perhaps TRBD2 as D (6 bases). CDR3 length: 16 amino acids. V lost 1 base, J lost 1 base, and 11 bases lay in between. The germline gives CDR1 PRHDT, CDR2 FYEKMQ (reference sequence). The CDR3 loop is CASSLEGGESYNEQFF. For the CDR3, the DNA is TGTGCCAGCAGCTTAGAAGGCGGGGAGTCCTACAATGAGCAGTTCTTC. Full variable domain (remainder filled in from reference TRBV13 and TRBJ2-1): AAGVIQSPRHLIKEKRETATLKCYPIPRHDTVYWYQQGPGQDPQFLISFYEKMQSDKGSIPDRFSAQQFSDYHSELNMSSLELGDSALYFCASSLEGGESYNEQFFGPGTRLTVL.

This CDR3 is CASSPGGGGSEKLFF. Written as DNA, the CDR3 is TGTGCCAGCAGCCCCGGCGGGGGGGGAAGTGAAAAACTGTTTTTT. The V call is TRBV7-9, the J call TRBJ1-4; possibly TRBD1 for D (5 bases). The germline V gene has CDR1 SEHNR and CDR2 FQNEAQ (reference sequence). V was cut by 5 bases and J by 7 bases, with 17 bases left in between. The CDR3 has 15 amino acids.

V usage is TRBV19 and J usage is TRBJ1-5; possibly TRBD1 for D (5 bases). The CDR3 extends over 13 amino acids. Germline CDR1 and CDR2: LNHDA and SQIVND (reference sequence). The V and J ends lost 3 bases and 5 bases respectively, with 8 bases between them. The CDR3 loop is CASSISGDQPQHF. The CDR3 DNA is TGTGCCAGTAGTATTTCGGGGGATCAGCCCCAGCATTTT. Using reference TRBV19 and TRBJ1-5 for the parts outside the CDR3, the full variable domain is DGGITQSPKYLFRKEGQNVTLSCEQNLNHDAMYWYRQDPGQGLRLIYYSQIVNDFQKGDIAEGYSVSREKKESFPLTVTSAQKNPTAFYLCASSISGDQPQHFGDGTRLSIL.

The chain recombines TRBV9 with TRBJ2-7; 10 bases line up with TRBD2. V shed 3 bases, J shed 0 bases, and the junction held 9 bases outside the gene matches. The CDR3 sequence is 17 residues long. The germline V gene has CDR1 SGDLS and CDR2 YYNGEE. The CDR3 DNA follows: TGTGCCAGCAGCGCGGGTACTAGCGGGGATATCTCCTACGAGCAGTACTTC. Protein: CASSAGTSGDISYEQYF.

The V and J genes are TRBV30 and TRBJ1-2; D possibly corresponds to TRBD1 (5 bases). V lost 8 bases and J lost 2, with 9 bases in between. The germline V gene encodes CDR1 GTSNPN and CDR2 SVGIG (reference sequence). CDR3 size: 11 residues. CDR3: CAADKNYGYTF. As DNA, the CDR3 is TGTGCCGCGGACAAGAACTATGGCTACACCTTC.

This chain joins TRBV9 and TRBJ2-1; 8 bases agree with TRBD1. Trimming took 4 bases from V and 7 from J; bases not matched to a gene: 7. The CDR3 is made up of 14 amino acids. The germline V gene has CDR1 SGDLS and CDR2 YYNGEE. CDR3 DNA: TGTGCCAGCAGCATAAGGACAGGGTGGAATGAGCAGTTCTTC. Translating gives CASSIRTGWNEQFF. Filled out from reference TRBV9 and TRBJ2-1, the complete variable domain reads DSGVTQTPKHLITATGQRVTLRCSPRSGDLSVYWYQQSLDQGLQFLIQYYNGEERAKGNILERFSAQQFPDLHSELNLSSLELGDSALYFCASSIRTGWNEQFFGPGTRLTVL.

The V and J genes are TRBV6-5 and TRBJ2-3; D is perhaps TRBD1 (6 bases). Germline CDR1 and CDR2: MNHEY and SVGAGI. The CDR3 has 14 amino acids. V lost 6 bases and J lost 1, with 11 bases in between. This chain's CDR3 is CASSHREGTDTQYF. CDR3 coding DNA: TGTGCCAGCAGCCACAGGGAAGGCACAGATACGCAGTATTTT.

CDR3 region: CASSFSGGTDTQYF. In DNA form, the CDR3 reads TGTGCCAGCAGCTTTAGCGGGGGGACAGATACGCAGTATTTT. The chain combines TRBV7-4 with TRBJ2-3, with 10 nucleotides matching TRBD2. The germline V gene encodes CDR1 SGHVT and CDR2 SQSDAQ. The trim removed 3 bases at V and 3 bases at J, leaving 0 bases unmatched. The CDR3 covers 14 residues.

Here the CDR3 reads CASSLSGGETDTQYF. CDR3 DNA: TGTGCCAGCAGCTTGAGCGGGGGGGAAACAGATACGCAGTATTTT. The chain couples TRBV7-6 to TRBJ2-3, with TRBD2 identical over 10 bases. The CDR3 is 15 residues long. J was trimmed by 3 bases and V by 3 bases; bases with no gene match: 3. CDR1 is SGHVS, CDR2 FNYEAQ, per germline.

This clone appeared a few times. This chain connects TRBV18 to TRBJ1-3; D is uncertain. The V gene's germline CDR1 is KGHSH and CDR2 LQKENI. The CDR3 runs to 16 residues. Trimming stripped 2 bases from V and 3 bases from J, with 14 bases between. In DNA, the CDR3 is TGTGCCAGCTCACCAGCCCGGATACGGGGTGGAAACACCATATATTTT. It translates to CASSPARIRGGNTIYF.

This clone appeared once. V gene TRBV5-1 combines with J gene TRBJ2-3; D possibly corresponds to TRBD2 (6 bases). The V gene lost 2 bases and the J gene lost 2 bases, with 15 bases spanning the gap. In germline, CDR1 is SGHRS, CDR2 YFSETQ. The CDR3 runs to 16 residues. The chain's CDR3 is CASSFVLAGTTDTQYF. CDR3 in DNA: TGCGCCAGCAGCTTTGTACTAGCCGGGACCACAGATACGCAGTATTTT.

The chain uses TRBV29-1 and TRBJ2-7; possible D gene TRBD1, 6 bases. Trimming took 0 bases from V and 2 from J, leaving 14 bases between them. This CDR3 is 15 amino acids long. CDR1 is SQVTM, CDR2 ANQGSEA, per germline. Here the CDR3 DNA reads TGCAGCGTTGAAGATTTCAACAGGGACGCCTACGAGCAGTACTTC. This codes for CSVEDFNRDAYEQYF.

V gene TRBV7-9 combines with J gene TRBJ1-2; 10 bases fit TRBD1. The CDR3 is made up of 15 amino acids. J lost 11 bases, V lost 5 bases, and 14 bases had no gene match. Germline CDR1 and CDR2: SEHNR and FQNEAQ (reference sequence). The CDR3 reads CASSPLGQGEGRYTF. The CDR3 region has the DNA TGTGCCAGCAGCCCCCTTGGACAGGGGGAAGGTCGATACACCTTC.

The chain couples TRBV7-2 to TRBJ2-7, with TRBD1 identical over 7 bases. The junction had 8 bases not matched to a gene; V was cut back by 5 bases and J by 1 base. This CDR3 is built from 15 residues. Germline lookup yields CDR1 SGHTA and CDR2 FQGNSA. The CDR3 region is CASSQNRGGSYEQYF. The CDR3 DNA sequence: TGTGCCAGCAGCCAAAACAGGGGCGGATCCTACGAGCAGTACTTC. The whole variable domain, filled in from reference TRBV7-2 and TRBJ2-7, reads GAGVSQSPSNKVTEKGKDVELRCDPISGHTALYWYRQSLGQGLEFLIYFQGNSAPDKSGLPSDRFSAERTGGSVSTLTIQRTQQEDSAVYLCASSQNRGGSYEQYFGPGTRLTVT.

The chain is built from TRBV2 and TRBJ1-2, with 8 positions matching TRBD1. This CDR3 comprises 15 residues. In germline, CDR1 is SNHLY, CDR2 FYNNEI. Germline trimming cut 5 bases from V and 3 bases from J; bases unmatched to any gene: 8. The chain's CDR3 is CASSPTLGQDYGYTF. CDR3 nucleotides: TGTGCCAGCAGTCCCACCCTGGGACAGGACTATGGCTACACCTTC.